A selection of T cell receptor beta chains follows, all from one sample in a study of T cells after posttransplantation cyclophosphamide. Data came from immunoSEQ multiplex PCR; TCRdb stores just in-frame clones and leaves some out. The table shows fewer than 35,000 clones, with 75% to 95% occurring only once. Input material: naive CD4+ T cells sorted from blood. These receptors were obtained from a man under 40 in good health and a related stem cell transplant donor. CDR3s leave out the opening cysteine and the closing phenylalanine or tryptophan.

v_call	j_call	cdr3_aa
TRBV2	TRBJ2-7	ASSRDRAYEQY
TRBV6-5	TRBJ2-1	ASIKQGANYNEQF
TRBV5-1	TRBJ2-1	ASSFGDSSYNEQF
TRBV9	TRBJ2-3	ASSVGAVSTDTQY
TRBV9	TRBJ2-1	ASSTRTSGAYNEQF
TRBV11-2	TRBJ1-6	ASSLGTGATNSPLH
TRBV28	TRBJ2-1	ASRSGQGASVEQF
TRBV10-3	TRBJ2-1	AISDWTASYNEQF
TRBV4-3	TRBJ1-5	ASSQAGGSGVWPQH
TRBV6-1	TRBJ1-2	ASRVTGGDNYGYT
TRBV5-1	TRBJ1-5	ASSFGAGQPQH
TRBV5-4	TRBJ1-3	ASSLIGGATGNTIY
TRBV9	TRBJ2-1	ASSLLAGGYNEQF
TRBV19	TRBJ2-5	ASSLGRGETQY
TRBV6-4	TRBJ2-1	ASSDSRRGGLNEQF
TRBV2	TRBJ2-6	ASNPGHASSGANVLT
TRBV18	TRBJ1-2	ASSPSGQGKGYT
TRBV10-1	TRBJ1-1	ASSPQGFLGNTEAF
TRBV7-9	TRBJ2-7	ASSFIDEGHRD
TRBV29-1	TRBJ1-5	SVSGGAGPQPQH
TRBV7-9	TRBJ1-1	ASSLRGHRMNTEAF
TRBV5-1	TRBJ1-5	ASSLTGGDQPQH
TRBV6-1	TRBJ1-6	ASSEGRNSPLH
TRBV18	TRBJ1-4	ASSPPSLQARGEKLF
TRBV7-2	TRBJ2-7	ASSSTSGGAYEQY
TRBV10-3	TRBJ2-5	ATWLGGGETQY
TRBV9	TRBJ1-2	ASSVDQGPNYGYT
TRBV6-5	TRBJ2-2	ASSRRVIAGELF
TRBV7-6	TRBJ1-3	ASSPGGVVNTIY
TRBV29-1	TRBJ1-1	SVGQGKTEAF
TRBV7-2	TRBJ1-5	ASSPVAGRNQPQH
TRBV28	TRBJ2-7	ASSKSGTEYEQY
TRBV18	TRBJ1-6	ASSPRDRDSPLH
TRBV19	TRBJ1-2	ASSLRDRVEGYT
TRBV7-2	TRBJ2-1	ASSRTSGNNEQF
TRBV18	TRBJ2-7	ASSTTGSDEQY
TRBV19	TRBJ1-5	ASRYNSNQPQH
TRBV6-5	TRBJ1-2	ASSPGYGYT